This TCR beta chain was captured in a study of blood T cell repertoires in COVID-19. Original analysis: Amplification of reference gene primers provided the estimated nucleated cell counts. Generated by immunoSEQ multiplex PCR, the TCRdb table keeps only in-frame clones and is missing some. Clone size and the V and J calls come from that table; the DNA yielded D and trimming. The sample consists of about 73,000 clones, more than 75% of them appearing once. V dropped 9 bases and J dropped 4; count of bases not matched to a gene: 12. Germline CDR1 is LNHDA and CDR2 is SQIVND (reference sequence). This CDR3 comprises 15 residues.

Sequenced sample: peripheral blood. The sequence was obtained from a woman over 75 with active or convalescent COVID-19. V is TRBV19 and J is TRBJ1-5; 7 positions match TRBD1. CDR3 nucleotide sequence: TGTGCCAGACGCAACAGGGGCCCCCATAATCAGCCCCAGCATTTT. Translation gives CARRNRGPHNQPQHF.